The TCR beta chain described here comes from a study of CD8+ T cells in alopecia areata. This clone has more than one count but fewer than ten. No antigen is known for it. The V and J ends lost 11 bases and 12 bases, in that order; junction bases with no gene match: 16. This CDR3 spans 14 amino acids. Germline V lookup: CDR1 MNHNY, CDR2 SVGAGI (reference sequence). Study conclusions and caveats: Against the mouse data, patients shared TCRs less clearly, possibly for HLA reasons.

Sequencing templates came from extracted RNA that was reverse transcribed into cDNA. Here immunoSEQ multiplex PCR was the method, and the copy in TCRdb shows in-frame clones only, minus some. The table lists 37,000 or so clones, around half of them singletons. CD25+CD127- cells were obtained by sorting CD4+ cells, for roughly 5 patients. From PBMCs, CD4+ and CD8+ T cells were sorted. Sequenced sample: CD4+ Tregs sorted from blood. This TCR was sampled from a human donor with alopecia areata. This rearrangement joins TRBV6-6 to TRBJ2-1; 10 bases are shared with TRBD2. This CDR3 reads CAGPTGPSGRRQFF. The CDR3 DNA reads as TGTGCCGGACCGACGGGGCCTAGCGGGAGAAGGCAGTTCTTC.